The 8 T cell receptor beta chains listed next were all sequenced from one sample in a study of T cell changes during pregnancy in multiple sclerosis. Only in-frame clones appear in the TCRdb table, and some are missing; sequencing was by immunoSEQ multiplex PCR. The sample records approximately 40,000 clones, 80% to 90% being singletons. Sequenced material: CD4+ T cells from peripheral blood mononuclear cells, taken before pregnancy. Receptors originate from a female donor with multiple sclerosis, enrolled in a pregnancy study.

The chain joins TRBV7-2 to TRBJ1-2; 11 bases fit TRBD1. The J segment lost 2 bases and the V segment lost 2 bases, leaving 7 bases of the junction unmatched. Looked up from germline, CDR1 is SGHTA and CDR2 is FQGNSA. This CDR3 has 17 residues. The CDR3 DNA follows: TGTGCCAGCAGCTTATGGACAGGGGGCGGGAGAAACTATGGCTACACCTTC. Translated, it gives CASSLWTGGGRNYGYTF.

A single count supports this clone. The CDR3 spells CASSRQGTRETEAFF. In nucleotides, the CDR3 is TGCGCCAGCAGCAGACAGGGGACTCGAGAAACTGAAGCTTTCTTT. The chain couples TRBV5-1 to TRBJ1-1, with 8 bases aligning to TRBD1. The J segment lost 5 bases and the V segment lost 4 bases, leaving 10 bases of the junction unmatched. This CDR3 is built from 15 residues. CDR1 SGHRS and CDR2 YFSETQ come from the germline V gene.

V usage is TRBV5-4 and J usage is TRBJ2-7; TRBD1 is a possible D gene (6 bases). Germline CDR1 is SGHNT and CDR2 is YYREEE (reference sequence). This CDR3 has 12 residues. V was trimmed by 4 bases and J by 12 bases, leaving 17 bases between them. The CDR3 DNA follows: TGTGCCAGCAGCCTCGACAGGTCCGGAGGGTACTTC. As protein: CASSLDRSGGYF.

CDR3 nucleotide sequence: TGTGCCTGGGGACAGTTCTACAATGAGCAGTTCTTC. Its protein product is CAWGQFYNEQFF. This sequence joins TRBV30 and TRBJ2-1; possible D gene TRBD1, 6 bases. The CDR3 has 12 residues. Germline V CDR1 and CDR2: GTSNPN, SVGIG (reference sequence). The V end lost 5 bases, the J end lost 3 bases, and 8 bases lay between the germline ends.

A few counts support this clone. The V and J genes are TRBV7-2 and TRBJ2-7; 9 bases match TRBD2. Germline CDR1 reads SGHTA; CDR2 reads FQGNSA. The CDR3 length is 15 residues. J was trimmed by 3 bases and V by 3 bases; bases with no gene match: 6. CDR3 protein: CASSFAGGAIYEQYF. The CDR3 nucleotides read TGTGCCAGCAGCTTTGCGGGGGGGGCGATCTACGAGCAGTACTTC.

The chain joins TRBV2 to TRBJ2-1; D is possibly TRBD2 (6 bases). Per germline, CDR1 SNHLY and CDR2 FYNNEI. V dropped 7 bases and J dropped 1 base, with 17 bases sitting between them. The CDR3 is 16 amino acids. The CDR3 DNA follows: TGTGCCAGCACCGTCCACCGGGGGATTTCCTACAATGAGCAGTTCTTC. As protein: CASTVHRGISYNEQFF.

The chain is built from TRBV5-1 and TRBJ2-7; weak D call: TRBD1 (7 bases). Deletions cut 3 bases from V and 2 bases from J, with 15 bases between. The germline gives CDR1 SGHRS, CDR2 YFSETQ. The CDR3 consists of 15 residues. CDR3 amino acids: CASSYSQGEAYEQYF. CDR3 nucleotide sequence: TGCGCCAGCAGCTATAGCCAGGGGGAGGCCTACGAGCAGTACTTC.

The rearrangement links TRBV6-5 to TRBJ2-1, with TRBD1 matching 7 bases. CDR3 length: 13 residues. The germline gives CDR1 MNHEY, CDR2 SVGAGI. Trimming took 2 bases from V and 6 from J; bases not matched to a gene: 1. The CDR3 is CASSYRGRNEQFF. DNA of the CDR3: TGTGCCAGCAGTTACAGGGGGCGCAATGAGCAGTTCTTC.